The 31 T cell receptor beta chains below were found in one sample sequenced in a study of beta chain features in type 1 diabetes. Points from the study as a whole: Shortening of TCRB CDR3s, moderate but significant, appeared in all four CD4+ subsets of Type 1 diabetes patients.

As every portion of the isolated RNA was reverse transcribed, the sequencing read expressed TCRB transcripts. Only in-frame clones appear in the TCRdb table, and some are missing; sequencing was by immunoSEQ multiplex PCR. The data contain tens of thousands of clones, 60% to 75% of them singletons. Antigens of these TCRs are unknown. What was sequenced was Tregs from blood. The origin of the receptors is a man aged 30 to 39 with type 1 diabetes. Some clones in this sample may be carry-over from other donors' samples.

This chain links TRBV5-1 with TRBJ1-5; 7 bases are shared with TRBD1. V shed 3 bases and J 4 bases; nucleotides not matched to a gene: 7. Germline V gene sequence: CDR1 SGHRS, CDR2 YFSETQ. CDR3 length equals 15 residues. The CDR3 nucleotides read TGCGCCAGCAGCTCCGGGGACAGCTTTAATCAGCCCCAGCATTTT. Protein product: CASSSGDSFNQPQHF.

This clone was seen more than once but under ten times. The CDR3 DNA sequence: TGTGCCAGCAGTTATACAGGGAGTACAGCTTTCTTT. Encoded protein: CASSYTGSTAFF. V and J are TRBV28 and TRBJ1-1, with TRBD1 as a possible D gene (6 bases). V was shortened by 4 bases and J by 10 bases, with 13 bases between the two germline ends. This CDR3 comprises 12 residues. Germline loops: CDR1 MDHEN, CDR2 SYDVKM. Full variable domain (remainder filled in from reference TRBV28 and TRBJ1-1): DVKVTQSSRYLVKRTGEKVFLECVQDMDHENMFWYRQDPGLGLRLIYFSYDVKMKEKGDIPEGYSVSREKKERFSLILESASTNQTSMYLCASSYTGSTAFFGQGTRLTVV.

The rearrangement links TRBV18 to TRBJ2-7; D might be TRBD1 (6 bases). This CDR3 has 14 residues. Trimming left V 3 bases short and J 2 bases short, with 11 bases between. CDR1 is KGHSH and CDR2 is LQKENI in the germline V gene. CDR3 loop: CASSPSGQTYEQYF. For the CDR3, the DNA is TGTGCCAGCTCACCGTCCGGACAGACCTACGAGCAGTACTTC.

The chain is built from TRBV18 and TRBJ1-5; D not resolved. The CDR3 totals 15 residues. The germline V and J ends were trimmed by 4 bases and 2 bases, with 12 bases remaining between them. Germline CDR1 and CDR2: KGHSH and LQKENI. This CDR3 is CASSRSERGNQPQHF. CDR3 sequence (DNA): TGTGCCAGCTCACGATCCGAGAGAGGCAATCAGCCCCAGCATTTT.

The chain recombines TRBV4-1 with TRBJ2-1; 10 nucleotides match TRBD1. The CDR3 spans 17 residues. CDR1 and CDR2 (germline): MGHRA, YSYEKL. J was trimmed by 7 bases and V by 5 bases; bases with no gene match: 14. CDR3 region: CASSSSAGTGAANEQFF. As DNA, the CDR3 is TGCGCCAGCAGCAGCTCTGCCGGGACAGGGGCCGCAAATGAGCAGTTCTTC.

V gene TRBV29-1 combines with J gene TRBJ2-1; 8 bases agree with TRBD2. The V and J ends lost 3 bases and 7 bases, in that order; junction bases with no gene match: 8. CDR1 SQVTM and CDR2 ANQGSEA come from the germline V gene. The CDR3 sequence is 14 residues long. CDR3 sequence: CSVDYSGNPNEQFF. CDR3 sequence (DNA): TGCAGCGTTGATTATAGCGGGAACCCAAATGAGCAGTTCTTC.

This clone is a singleton in its sample. This chain connects TRBV20-1 to TRBJ1-2; D is unclear. Trimming took 6 bases from V and 4 from J, leaving 9 bases between them. CDR1 and CDR2 (germline): DFQATT, SNEGSKA (reference sequence). The CDR3 is made up of 11 amino acids. This chain's CDR3 is CSARDSYGYTF. CDR3 nucleotides: TGCAGTGCGCGGGATAGCTATGGCTACACCTTC.

In its sample, this clone is medium-sized. V and J are TRBV27 and TRBJ2-1, with TRBD2 as a possible D gene (5 bases). Deletions cut 5 bases from V and 4 bases from J, with 9 bases between. Germline CDR1 MNHEY, CDR2 SMNVEV (reference sequence). CDR3 size: 13 residues. The CDR3 DNA follows: TGTGCCAGCAGTGGAGGACCATACAATGAGCAGTTCTTC. Translated, it gives CASSGGPYNEQFF.

The V and J genes are TRBV4-2 and TRBJ1-4; unclear D gene. The CDR3 length is 15 residues. Per germline, CDR1 LGHNA and CDR2 YNFKEQ. Trimming cost V 4 bases and J 3 bases, with 12 bases left between them. CDR3 coding DNA: TGTGCCAGCAGCCCCGGAGGGCACGCTAATGAAAAACTGTTTTTT. As protein: CASSPGGHANEKLFF.

This chain links TRBV25-1 with TRBJ1-2, with a possible D match to TRBD1 (5 bases). CDR1 is MGHDK, CDR2 SYGVNS, per germline. The length of the CDR3 is 14 residues. V was trimmed by 4 bases and J by 8 bases, leaving 17 bases between them. The CDR3 DNA follows: TGTGCCAGCAGTGGAACTAACAGGAGAACCGGCTACACCTTC. It yields the protein CASSGTNRRTGYTF.

Comments on this clone: The sample holds other DNA sequences that translate to the same CDR3. The chain has TRBV7-2 and TRBJ2-1; D might be TRBD2 (5 bases). V was shortened by 5 bases and J by 10 bases, with 9 bases between the two germline ends. The CDR3 is 11 amino acids. Per the germline V gene, CDR1 is SGHTA and CDR2 is FQGNSA. The CDR3, as DNA: TGTGCCAGCAGCCTCCGGGGAGAGCAGTTCTTC. Protein: CASSLRGEQFF. The full variable domain, rest sourced from reference TRBV7-2 and TRBJ2-1, is GAGVSQSPSNKVTEKGKDVELRCDPISGHTALYWYRQSLGQGLEFLIYFQGNSAPDKSGLPSDRFSAERTGGSVSTLTIQRTQQEDSAVYLCASSLRGEQFFGPGTRLTVL.

The chain joins TRBV7-9 to TRBJ2-3; a weak D match, TRBD1 (5 bases). The CDR3 covers 16 residues. Germline CDR1 and CDR2: SEHNR and FQNEAQ (reference sequence). V shed 7 bases and J shed 2 bases, with 19 bases lying between them. DNA of the CDR3: TGTGCCAGCAAAAGCAGGGCGTCATTAATCACAGATACGCAGTATTTT. Its translation: CASKSRASLITDTQYF.

This chain uses TRBV14 with TRBJ2-5; 7 bases match TRBD2. This CDR3 region has 14 residues. The V gene end was trimmed by 6 bases and the J gene end by 6 bases; junction bases not matched to a gene: 10. CDR1 SGHDN and CDR2 FVKESK come from the germline V gene. The CDR3 is CASRASGLGQTQYF. As DNA, the CDR3 is TGTGCCAGCAGGGCTAGCGGTCTGGGGCAGACCCAGTACTTC.

The rearrangement links TRBV11-2 to TRBJ2-7; 10 positions agree with TRBD2. This CDR3 is built from 15 residues. V gave up 6 bases and J gave up 7 bases; unmatched junction bases: 12. The germline CDR1 and CDR2 sequences are SGHAT and FQNNGV. CDR3 protein: CASSFPSGGALEQYF. The DNA of the CDR3 is TGTGCCAGCAGTTTCCCCAGCGGGGGGGCTTTAGAGCAGTACTTC. The full variable domain, in which reference TRBV11-2 and TRBJ2-7 provide the parts outside the CDR3, is EAGVAQSPRYKIIEKRQSVAFWCNPISGHATLYWYQQILGQGPKLLIQFQNNGVVDDSQLPKDRFSAERLKGVDSTLKIQPAKLEDSAVYLCASSFPSGGALEQYFGPGTRLTVT.

In this sample, this clone turned up a few times. The gene calls are TRBV29-1 and TRBJ2-1; the D gene is possibly TRBD2 (5 bases). CDR3 length: 13 residues. Trimming left V 4 bases short and J 9 bases short, with 16 bases between. Germline V gene data show CDR1 as SQVTM and CDR2 as ANQGSEA. CDR3 residues: CSVVRALGGEQFF. DNA for the CDR3: TGCAGCGTTGTGCGGGCCTTGGGCGGTGAGCAGTTCTTC.

This clone is a singleton in its sample. This sequence joins TRBV6-5 and TRBJ2-1, with 8 bases that match TRBD1. Trimming removed 6 bases from V and 2 bases from J; junction bases left unmatched: 3. The CDR3 totals 14 residues. Germline V gene data show CDR1 as MNHEY and CDR2 as SVGAGI. The CDR3 sequence: CASSSGQAYNEQFF. In nucleotides, the CDR3 is TGTGCCAGCAGCTCGGGACAGGCCTACAATGAGCAGTTCTTC.

The chain recombines TRBV5-1 with TRBJ2-7, with 8 nucleotides matching TRBD1. The CDR3 extends over 13 amino acids. The germline V gene encodes CDR1 SGHRS and CDR2 YFSETQ. Unmatched junction bases numbered 6, after V lost 4 bases and J lost 6 bases. CDR3 DNA sequence: TGCGCCAGCAGCCACAAACAGGGGGGCGAGCAGTACTTC. Amino acids: CASSHKQGGEQYF.

This clone came up once. V is TRBV5-5 and J is TRBJ1-6; the D gene is possibly TRBD1 (5 bases). CDR3 size: 15 residues. CDR1 SGHKS and CDR2 YYEKEE come from the germline V gene (reference sequence). V gave up 1 base and J gave up 7 bases, with 12 bases separating them. The DNA for the CDR3 is TGTGCCAGCAGCTTGAGGGCAGGGTGGAATTCACCCCTCCACTTT. Translating it yields CASSLRAGWNSPLHF.

This chain links TRBV21-1 with TRBJ1-5; the table names TRBD1, a call not compared with the DNA. TRBV21-1 is reported as a pseudogene. The CDR3 loop spans 12 amino acids. The CDR3 protein is CASSKANRGQHF. CDR3 sequence (DNA): TGTGCCAGCAGCAAAGCCAATAGGGGACAGCATTTT.

The gene calls are TRBV21-1 and TRBJ2-1; the table's D call, TRBD2, was not checked against the DNA. TRBV21-1 constitutes a pseudogene. The CDR3 extends over 15 amino acids. The CDR3 DNA follows: TGTGCCAGATACCCGACTAGCGGGGTTGGGGATGAGCAGTTCTTC. Protein: CARYPTSGVGDEQFF.

This chain connects TRBV7-2 to TRBJ2-5, with TRBD1 identical over 8 bases. The ends lost 5 bases at V and 5 bases at J; junction bases unmatched: 7. CDR3 length: 14 residues. CDR1 is SGHTA, CDR2 FQGNSA, per germline. The CDR3 region is CASSKRTGPETQYF. CDR3 DNA: TGTGCCAGCAGCAAACGGACAGGGCCCGAGACCCAGTACTTC.

This rearrangement joins TRBV5-4 to TRBJ2-5; 9 bases align to TRBD1. Unmatched junction bases numbered 5, after V lost 4 bases and J lost 1 base. The CDR3 extends over 15 amino acids. Germline CDR1 reads SGHNT; CDR2 reads YYREEE (reference sequence). The CDR3 DNA follows: TGTGCCAGCAGCCCATACAGGGGGCCCCAAGAGACCCAGTACTTC. Translating gives CASSPYRGPQETQYF.

This clone was seen more than once but under ten times. The rearrangement joins TRBV5-1 to TRBJ2-1; TRBD2 might be the D (6 bases). Germline V lookup: CDR1 SGHRS, CDR2 YFSETQ. CDR3 length: 16 residues. V dropped 4 bases and J dropped 0 bases, with 14 bases sitting between them. CDR3 DNA: TGCGCCAGCAGCGTGGTAGACGGGAGCTCCTACAATGAGCAGTTCTTC. It codes for CASSVVDGSSYNEQFF.

The V and J genes are TRBV4-3 and TRBJ1-2, with 8 bases fitting TRBD1. The trim removed 2 bases at V and 7 bases at J, leaving 6 bases unmatched. CDR1 is LGHNA and CDR2 is YSLEER in the germline V gene. The CDR3 consists of 14 residues. The CDR3 DNA reads as TGCGCCAGCAGCCAAAAACAGGGGGGACGTGGCTACACCTTC. Its translation: CASSQKQGGRGYTF.

This sequence joins TRBV5-6 and TRBJ1-4, with TRBD1 as a possible D gene (5 bases). The CDR3 has 17 residues. The germline gives CDR1 SGHDT, CDR2 YYEEEE. Deletions cut 4 bases from V and 8 bases from J, with 24 bases between. The CDR3: CASSREGSGIKREKLFF. The CDR3 DNA reads as TGTGCCAGCAGCCGGGAGGGGAGCGGGATCAAAAGAGAAAAACTGTTTTTT.

This clone was detected a few times. The junction departs from germline at one end; a sequencing error may be responsible. The chain has TRBV19 and TRBJ2-3; the match to TRBD1 covers 9 bases. The CDR3 has 13 residues. CDR1 is LNHDA and CDR2 is SQIVND in the germline V gene (reference sequence). CDR3 loop: CASSTLTGQGGAF. The CDR3 DNA follows: TGTGCCAGTAGTACGCTAACGGGACAGGGTGGGGCTTTT.

This clone was observed a single time. The CDR3 region has the DNA TGTGCCAGCAGCTTAGGGGCAGCCTCCTGGGGCTACACCTTC. Translated: CASSLGAASWGYTF. The chain has TRBV11-2 and TRBJ1-2; unclear D gene. The CDR3 sequence is 14 residues long. In germline, CDR1 is SGHAT, CDR2 FQNNGV. Deletions cut 1 base from V and 8 bases from J, with 14 bases between.

The chain links TRBV7-2 to TRBJ2-3; D is perhaps TRBD2 (6 bases). The CDR3 totals 17 residues. Between the trimmed V and J ends, which lost 4 bases and 5 bases, there was a span of 22 bases. CDR1 and CDR2 (germline): SGHTA, FQGNSA. In DNA, the CDR3 is TGTGCCAGCAGCTCAACCTTTTCGGGCCTAGCGAGAGATACGCAGTATTTT. Its protein product is CASSSTFSGLARDTQYF.

The gene calls are TRBV28 and TRBJ2-1, with D uncertain. V dropped 3 bases and J dropped 5 bases, with 11 bases sitting between them. The CDR3 sequence is 14 residues long. The germline V gene has CDR1 MDHEN and CDR2 SYDVKM. CDR3 region: CASSFISGNNEQFF. Written as DNA, the CDR3 is TGTGCCAGCAGTTTCATCTCGGGTAACAATGAGCAGTTCTTC.

The gene calls are TRBV9 and TRBJ2-2, with D maybe TRBD2 (5 bases). Trimming left V 0 bases short and J 0 bases short, with 15 bases between. Germline-derived CDR1 and CDR2 are SGDLS and YYNGEE. The CDR3 length is 18 residues. CDR3 loop: CASSVEGFGRANTGELFF. The CDR3 nucleotides are TGTGCCAGCAGCGTAGAGGGATTTGGGCGGGCGAACACCGGGGAGCTGTTTTTT.

Sample share makes this clone medium-sized (0.01 to 0.1%). The gene calls are TRBV28 and TRBJ1-2; no reliable D call. Germline CDR1 reads MDHEN; CDR2 reads SYDVKM. The germline V and J ends were trimmed by 0 bases and 7 bases, with 6 bases remaining between them. The CDR3 has 12 residues. The chain's CDR3 is CASSLWEGGYTF. The CDR3, as DNA: TGTGCCAGCAGTTTATGGGAGGGTGGCTACACCTTC.